This TCR beta chain appears in the sequencing data of a study of cytomegalovirus exposure and HLA in healthy donors. Healthy bone marrow donors made up the donors. Study results and limitations: What TCR beta sequences reportedly achieved was accurate prediction of HLA-A and HLA-B alleles in most subjects. An analysis was carried out later, and it reportedly showed fewer N-insertions in an Asian-associated ancestry cluster than the approximately 700-donor mean. There were several of the most significant clusters that appeared linked to common viral pathogens in a later analysis.

Germline V lookup: CDR1 SGHRS, CDR2 YFSETQ. V dropped 4 bases and J dropped 2; count of bases not matched to a gene: 7. CDR3 length equals 15 residues. Amplification used 60 Vbeta primers and 13 Jbeta primers. Measured with immunoSEQ multiplex PCR; TCRdb has only the in-frame clones, and not every one. The table lists around 210,000 clones. Details on this clone: Antigen specificity is unknown.

The sample consisted of PBMCs. This receptor was taken from a girl between 2 and 10 years old in good health and CMV-seropositive. The genes are TRBV5-1 and TRBJ2-3, with 7 bases that match TRBD2. The chain's CDR3 is CASSLSGRNTDTQYF. In nucleotides, the CDR3 is TGCGCCAGCAGCCTTTCCGGGAGGAACACAGATACGCAGTATTTT.